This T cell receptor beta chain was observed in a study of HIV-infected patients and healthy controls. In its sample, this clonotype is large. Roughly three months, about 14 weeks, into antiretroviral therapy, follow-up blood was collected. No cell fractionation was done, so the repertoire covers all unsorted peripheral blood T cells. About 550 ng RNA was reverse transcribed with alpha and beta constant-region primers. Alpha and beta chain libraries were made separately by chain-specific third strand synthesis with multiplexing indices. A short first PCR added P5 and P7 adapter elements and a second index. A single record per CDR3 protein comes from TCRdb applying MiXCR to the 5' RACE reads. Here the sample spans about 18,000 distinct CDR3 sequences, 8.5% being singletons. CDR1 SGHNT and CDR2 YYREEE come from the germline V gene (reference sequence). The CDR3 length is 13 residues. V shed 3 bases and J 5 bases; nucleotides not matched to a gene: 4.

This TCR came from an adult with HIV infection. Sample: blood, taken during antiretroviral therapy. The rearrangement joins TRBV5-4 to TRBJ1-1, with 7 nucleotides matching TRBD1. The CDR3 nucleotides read TGTGCCAGCAGCTCGACAGGGATGACTGAAGCTTTCTTT. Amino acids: CASSSTGMTEAFF. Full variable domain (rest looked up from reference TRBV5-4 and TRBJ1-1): ETGVTQSPTHLIKTRGQQVTLRCSSQSGHNTVSWYQQALGQGPQFIFQYYREEENGRGNFPPRFSGLQFPNYSSELNVNALELDDSALYLCASSSTGMTEAFFGQGTRLTVV.